This TCR beta chain is drawn from a study of CD8 T cells in Susac syndrome. V gave up 1 base and J gave up 0 bases, with 13 bases separating them. CDR1 and CDR2 (germline): DFQATT, SNEGSKA (reference sequence). The CDR3 is 16 residues long. Random hexamers were used to reverse transcribe 0.5 to 1 ug of RNA. The CDR3 of TCR beta was amplified by immunoSEQ multiplex PCR across 54 Vbeta and 13 Jbeta. MiXCR was run by TCRdb on the immunoSEQ multiplex PCR reads, yielding one entry per CDR3 protein. The data show about 300,000 distinct CDR3 sequences, approximately 91% seen once. This chain connects TRBV20-1 to TRBJ2-1; possibly TRBD2 for D (5 bases). What was sequenced was CD8+ T cells from PBMCs. This clonotype originated in a human donor with multiple sclerosis. DNA of the CDR3: TGCAGTGCTAGAGGGGTAGCGCTAAGCTCCTACAATGAGCAGTTCTTC. Its translation: CSARGVALSSYNEQFF.